One sample yielded the 28 T cell receptor beta chains listed below, sequenced in a study of cytomegalovirus exposure and HLA in healthy donors. With 60 Vbeta and 13 Jbeta primers, the PCR was carried out. The protocol was immunoSEQ multiplex PCR, while the TCRdb copy is restricted to in-frame clones and leaves out a portion. The data hold approximately 67,000 clones, with 65% to 70% observed a single time. Material for sequencing was PBMCs. The receptors originated from a woman in her twenties or thirties in good health and CMV-seronegative.

V usage is TRBV10-3 and J usage is TRBJ2-2; TRBD1 matches at 7 bases. Trimming removed 7 bases from V and 1 base from J; junction bases left unmatched: 3. The CDR3 is made up of 14 amino acids. From germline, CDR1 is ENHRY and CDR2 SYGVKD. In DNA form, the CDR3 reads TGTGCCATCAAGGGACAGAAGAACACCGGGGAGCTGTTTTTT. It yields the protein CAIKGQKNTGELFF.

The chain couples TRBV9 to TRBJ2-7; D may be TRBD2 (6 bases). The CDR3 spans 14 residues. CDR1 is SGDLS, CDR2 YYNGEE, per germline. The germline V and J ends were trimmed by 2 bases and 7 bases, with 16 bases remaining between them. DNA for the CDR3: TGTGCCAGCAGCGTGGGGGGACCTCAAGGAGAGCAGTACTTC. This codes for CASSVGGPQGEQYF. Using reference TRBV9 and TRBJ2-7 for the parts outside the CDR3, the full variable domain is DSGVTQTPKHLITATGQRVTLRCSPRSGDLSVYWYQQSLDQGLQFLIQYYNGEERAKGNILERFSAQQFPDLHSELNLSSLELGDSALYFCASSVGGPQGEQYFGPGTRLTVT.

The chain recombines TRBV5-4 with TRBJ2-5, with 10 bases identical to TRBD2. CDR1 is SGHNT and CDR2 is YYREEE in the germline V gene (reference sequence). The junction had 11 bases not matched to a gene; V was cut back by 4 bases and J by 5 bases. The CDR3 extends over 16 amino acids. The CDR3 loop is CASSDPFSGGFETQYF. In DNA form, the CDR3 reads TGTGCCAGCAGCGACCCCTTTAGCGGGGGGTTTGAGACCCAGTACTTC.

This clone was seen once. The chain is built from TRBV19 and TRBJ1-1; D call uncertain. The CDR3 runs 16 residues. The ends were cut back, 9 bases at V and 0 bases at J, with 20 bases in the middle. CDR1 is LNHDA, CDR2 SQIVND, per germline (reference sequence). The CDR3 protein is CASAPDLSFMNTEAFF. Here the CDR3 DNA reads TGTGCCAGCGCCCCGGACTTATCTTTTATGAACACTGAAGCTTTCTTT.

This sequence joins TRBV14 and TRBJ1-2; D might be TRBD1 (5 bases). V shed 8 bases and J shed 7 bases, with 14 bases lying between them. Germline assignment: CDR1 SGHDN and CDR2 FVKESK. This CDR3 region has 12 residues. CDR3: CASDGGRGGYTF. CDR3 sequence (DNA): TGTGCCAGCGACGGGGGTCGGGGTGGCTACACCTTC.

This sequence joins TRBV5-4 and TRBJ2-7, with a weak D call TRBD1 (6 bases). From germline, CDR1 is SGHNT and CDR2 YYREEE (reference sequence). The V end lost 2 bases, the J end lost 5 bases, and 11 bases lay between the germline ends. The CDR3 contains 13 residues. The CDR3 reads CASSFRQDDEQYF. CDR3 coding DNA: TGTGCCAGCAGCTTCCGACAGGACGACGAGCAGTACTTC.

The chain carries TRBV7-2 and TRBJ2-3; the match to TRBD2 covers 8 bases. CDR1 is SGHTA, CDR2 FQGNSA, per germline. The CDR3 is 15 residues long. V lost 0 bases and J lost 6; bases outside the gene matches: 5. The CDR3 DNA is TGTGCCAGCAGCTTAGCACTAGCGGTAGGGGATACGCAGTATTTT. Its protein product is CASSLALAVGDTQYF.

This sequence joins TRBV7-2 and TRBJ1-1; 7 nucleotides agree with TRBD1. The CDR3 is 13 residues long. Trimming at V came to 2 bases and at J to 8 bases, leaving 5 bases not matched to a gene. Germline lookup yields CDR1 SGHTA and CDR2 FQGNSA. CDR3 sequence (DNA): TGTGCCAGCAGCTTATCACCGACAGGGGAAGCTTTCTTT. Translation: CASSLSPTGEAFF. The full variable domain, with the rest looked up from reference TRBV7-2 and TRBJ1-1, is GAGVSQSPSNKVTEKGKDVELRCDPISGHTALYWYRQSLGQGLEFLIYFQGNSAPDKSGLPSDRFSAERTGGSVSTLTIQRTQQEDSAVYLCASSLSPTGEAFFGQGTRLTVV.

V and J are TRBV27 and TRBJ1-4, with D unresolved. V lost 6 bases and J 2 bases, leaving 4 bases between the germline ends. The CDR3 has 12 amino acids. Per germline, CDR1 MNHEY and CDR2 SMNVEV (reference sequence). The chain's CDR3 is CASSRTNEKLFF. The CDR3 nucleotides read TGTGCCAGCAGCCGGACTAATGAAAAACTGTTTTTT.

The rearrangement links TRBV2 to TRBJ2-7, with TRBD2 matching over 9 bases. V trimming: 5 bases; J trimming: 1 base; junction bases outside the gene matches: 12. Germline V gene lookup returns CDR1 SNHLY and CDR2 FYNNEI. This CDR3 is 17 amino acids long. CDR3 sequence (DNA): TGTGCCAGCAGTAGAGGGCGGGGGGGGGAAGGATCCTACGAGCAGTACTTC. Translation gives CASSRGRGGEGSYEQYF. Together with reference TRBV2 and TRBJ2-7, the CDR3 gives the full variable domain: EPEVTQTPSHQVTQMGQEVILRCVPISNHLYFYWYRQILGQKVEFLVSFYNNEISEKSEIFDDQFSVERPDGSNFTLKIRSTKLEDSAMYFCASSRGRGGEGSYEQYFGPGTRLTVT.

This clone occurred a few times. Other nucleotide sequences from this sample produce the same CDR3. V usage is TRBV7-8 and J usage is TRBJ2-7; D is unresolved. V was cut by 7 bases and J by 2 bases, with 12 bases left in between. Per the germline V gene, CDR1 is SGHVS and CDR2 is FQNEAQ. This CDR3 comprises 13 residues. The CDR3 nucleotides read TGTGCCAGCAAGCTAAGGCAGGCCTACGAGCAGTACTTC. Translation gives CASKLRQAYEQYF.

This clone was observed once. This chain joins TRBV11-2 and TRBJ1-6; D is unresolved. Trimming removed 1 base from V and 9 bases from J, with 4 bases in between. Germline CDR1 is SGHAT and CDR2 is FQNNGV. The CDR3 is 12 amino acids. The CDR3: CASSLVRSPLHF. The CDR3 DNA reads TGTGCCAGCAGCTTAGTGCGTTCACCCCTCCACTTT.

This clone was counted only a few times. The V call is TRBV30, the J call TRBJ2-5, with 8 bases fitting TRBD1. The CDR3 sequence is 15 residues long. After removal of 1 base from V and 5 bases from J, the junction contained 9 bases not matched to a gene. CDR1 is GTSNPN and CDR2 is SVGIG in the germline V gene (reference sequence). CDR3 DNA sequence: TGTGCCTGGAGTGGCGGACAGGGAGGAGGCGAGACCCAGTACTTC. Encoded protein: CAWSGGQGGGETQYF.

This rearrangement joins TRBV7-8 to TRBJ2-1; D gene unclear. The V end was cut by 1 base, the J end by 0 bases, with 7 bases between. Germline loops: CDR1 SGHVS, CDR2 FQNEAQ. This CDR3 has 15 residues. CDR3 DNA sequence: TGTGCCAGCAGCTTAGAGGAGAGCTCCTACAATGAGCAGTTCTTC. It is translated as CASSLEESSYNEQFF.

The chain recombines TRBV5-1 with TRBJ2-7; the D is unclear. The V and J ends lost 5 bases and 0 bases respectively, with 15 bases between them. CDR3 size: 15 residues. Germline loops: CDR1 SGHRS, CDR2 YFSETQ. CDR3 sequence: CASSKSAESSYEQYF. CDR3 sequence (DNA): TGCGCCAGCAGTAAGTCCGCTGAGAGCTCCTACGAGCAGTACTTC.

The chain employs TRBV6-6 and TRBJ1-5; tentative D call: TRBD1 (6 bases). Germline loops: CDR1 MNHNY, CDR2 SVGAGI (reference sequence). The CDR3 sequence is 13 residues long. V gave up 8 bases and J gave up 2 bases, with 10 bases separating them. The chain's CDR3 is CASGTGRNQPQHF. CDR3 DNA: TGTGCCAGCGGAACAGGGCGCAATCAGCCCCAGCATTTT.

In its sample, this clone ranks as large. The V gene is TRBV2, the J gene TRBJ1-6; D gene ambiguous. The CDR3 is 17 residues long. V shed 4 bases and J shed 5 bases, with 18 bases lying between them. The V gene's germline CDR1 is SNHLY and CDR2 FYNNEI. The CDR3 region is CASSVRDYGVHNSPLHF. The CDR3, as DNA: TGTGCCAGCAGTGTGCGAGACTATGGTGTTCATAATTCACCCCTCCACTTT.

The chain joins TRBV9 to TRBJ2-1, with a possible D match to TRBD2 (6 bases). Germline CDR1 reads SGDLS; CDR2 reads YYNGEE. V shed 0 bases and J shed 10 bases, with 14 bases lying between them. This CDR3 has 14 residues. Here the CDR3 DNA reads TGTGCCAGCAGCGTAGGCGGGGTGACAGAAGAGCAGTTCTTC. This codes for CASSVGGVTEEQFF.

The chain links TRBV7-9 to TRBJ1-1; D is perhaps TRBD1 (5 bases). Germline assignment: CDR1 SEHNR and CDR2 FQNEAQ (reference sequence). V dropped 4 bases and J dropped 5 bases, with 11 bases sitting between them. The CDR3 has 13 amino acids. In nucleotides, the CDR3 is TGTGCCAGCAGCTCCGGGACTCTAACTGAAGCTTTCTTT. Translating it yields CASSSGTLTEAFF.

This sequence joins TRBV4-1 and TRBJ1-2, with TRBD1 as a possible D gene (5 bases). V lost 4 bases to trimming and J lost 0 bases, with 15 bases between them. There are 16 residues in the CDR3. CDR1 is MGHRA, CDR2 YSYEKL, per germline. Written as DNA, the CDR3 is TGCGCCAGCAGCCGAGGCGCCTTCAGGGCTAACTATGGCTACACCTTC. The encoded protein is CASSRGAFRANYGYTF.

The genes are TRBV6-4 and TRBJ2-3; 9 bases match TRBD2. The ends lost 6 bases at V and 6 bases at J; junction bases unmatched: 4. Germline lookup yields CDR1 MRHNA and CDR2 SNTAGT. This CDR3 has 13 residues. Written as DNA, the CDR3 is TGTGCCAGCAGCTTAGCGGGGGTTGATACGCAGTATTTT. Its translation is CASSLAGVDTQYF.

The rearrangement links TRBV2 to TRBJ2-6; D unclear. V was trimmed by 10 bases and J by 3 bases, leaving 13 bases between them. Germline CDR1 is SNHLY and CDR2 is FYNNEI. The CDR3 extends over 14 amino acids. The DNA of the CDR3 is TGTGCCACCCTTGAGGCGCTTGGGGCCAACGTCCTGACTTTC. Amino acids: CATLEALGANVLTF.

A remark on this clone: One end of the junction does not line up with germline, which may come from a read error. The DNA of the CDR3 is TGTGCCAGCAGCGTAGAACTTGCGGGGACCAACAATGGGCAGTTCTTC. This codes for CASSVELAGTNNGQFF. V and J are TRBV9 and TRBJ2-1; tentatively, D is TRBD2 (6 bases). This CDR3 spans 16 amino acids. CDR1 is SGDLS, CDR2 YYNGEE, per germline.

On this clone: At the DNA level, this CDR3 is encoded by other sequences in the same sample as well. The J gene is TRBJ2-1, the V gene TRBV7-3, with 7 bases lining up with TRBD2. The CDR3 sequence is 14 residues long. Germline CDR1 is SGHTA and CDR2 is FQGTGA. The V segment lost 5 bases and the J segment 3 bases; nucleotides outside the gene matches: 4. The CDR3 here is CASSERGSYNEQFF. The CDR3 coding sequence is TGTGCCAGCAGCGAGCGGGGAAGCTACAATGAGCAGTTCTTC.

This clone was found once. The rearrangement joins TRBV5-1 to TRBJ2-3, with D possibly matching TRBD2 (7 bases). Trimming removed 3 bases at V and 3 bases at J, with 20 bases between. The germline V gene has CDR1 SGHRS and CDR2 YFSETQ. CDR3 length: 17 amino acids. The chain's CDR3 is CASSSGGPNYGTDTQYF. CDR3 in DNA: TGCGCCAGCAGCTCCGGGGGGCCTAATTATGGAACAGATACGCAGTATTTT. Combining the CDR3 with reference TRBV5-1 and TRBJ2-3 gives the whole variable domain KAGVTQTPRYLIKTRGQQVTLSCSPISGHRSVSWYQQTPGQGLQFLFEYFSETQRNKGNFPGRFSGRQFSNSRSEMNVSTLELGDSALYLCASSSGGPNYGTDTQYFGPGTRLTVL.

The J gene is TRBJ2-7, the V gene TRBV19, with D perhaps TRBD1 (5 bases). The CDR3 totals 11 residues. Germline CDR1 LNHDA, CDR2 SQIVND (reference sequence). V was clipped by 8 bases and J by 2 bases, with 7 bases between them. In DNA, the CDR3 is TGTGCCAGTGGGGCAGCCTACGAGCAGTACTTC. Amino acid sequence: CASGAAYEQYF.

This clone was observed a few times. This chain links TRBV7-2 with TRBJ1-6; no definite D call. In germline, CDR1 is SGHTA, CDR2 FQGNSA. CDR3 length: 17 amino acids. The V end lost 6 bases, the J end lost 5 bases, and 20 bases lay between the germline ends. The CDR3 DNA sequence: TGTGCCAGCAGTGTGCGAGACTATGGTGTTCATAATTCACCCCTCCACTTT. As protein: CASSVRDYGVHNSPLHF.

V is TRBV6-1 and J is TRBJ2-3; D is ambiguous. This CDR3 contains 10 residues. V gave up 8 bases and J gave up 5 bases, with 5 bases separating them. Germline CDR1 MNHNS, CDR2 SASEGT. As DNA, the CDR3 is TGTGCCAGCGAGGTAGATACGCAGTATTTT. This gives the protein CASEVDTQYF.